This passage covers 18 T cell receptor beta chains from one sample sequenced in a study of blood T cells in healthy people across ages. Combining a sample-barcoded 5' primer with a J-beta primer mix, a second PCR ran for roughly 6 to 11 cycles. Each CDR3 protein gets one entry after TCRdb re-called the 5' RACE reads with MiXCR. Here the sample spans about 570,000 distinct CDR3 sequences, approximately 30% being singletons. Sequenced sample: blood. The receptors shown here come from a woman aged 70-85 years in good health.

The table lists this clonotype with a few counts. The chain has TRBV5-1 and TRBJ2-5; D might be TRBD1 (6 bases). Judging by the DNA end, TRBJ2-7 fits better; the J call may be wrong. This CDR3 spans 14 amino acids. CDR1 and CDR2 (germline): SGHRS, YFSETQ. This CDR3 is CASSLDTGSYEQYF. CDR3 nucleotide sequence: TGCGCCAGCAGCTTGGATACAGGGTCCTACGAGCAGTACTTC.

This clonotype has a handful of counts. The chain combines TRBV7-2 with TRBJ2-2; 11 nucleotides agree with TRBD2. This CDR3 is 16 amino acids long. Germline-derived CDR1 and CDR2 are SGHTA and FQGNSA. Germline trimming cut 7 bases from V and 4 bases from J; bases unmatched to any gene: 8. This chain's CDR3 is CASNLPSGGRTGELFF. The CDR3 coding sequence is TGTGCCAGCAACCTTCCTAGCGGGGGGCGCACCGGGGAGCTGTTTTTT.

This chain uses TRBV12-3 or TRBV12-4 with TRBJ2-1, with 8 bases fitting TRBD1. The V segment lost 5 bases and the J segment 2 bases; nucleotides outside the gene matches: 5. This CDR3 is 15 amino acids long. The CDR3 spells CASSPVRGPYNEQFF. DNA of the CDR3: TGTGCCAGCAGTCCTGTCAGGGGGCCCTACAATGAGCAGTTCTTC.

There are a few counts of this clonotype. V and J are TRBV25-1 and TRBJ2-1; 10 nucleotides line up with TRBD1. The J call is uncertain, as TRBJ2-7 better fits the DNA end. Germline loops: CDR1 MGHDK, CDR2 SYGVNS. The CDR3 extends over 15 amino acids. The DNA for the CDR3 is TGTGCCAGCAGTGAACCGACAGGGGGCCACTACGAGCAGTACTTC. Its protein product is CASSEPTGGHYEQYF.

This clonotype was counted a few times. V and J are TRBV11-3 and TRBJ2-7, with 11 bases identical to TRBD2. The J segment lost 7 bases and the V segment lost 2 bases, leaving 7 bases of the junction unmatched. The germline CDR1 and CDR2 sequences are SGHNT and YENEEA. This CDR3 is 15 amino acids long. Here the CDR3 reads CASSLIAGGPEEQYF. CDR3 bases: TGTGCCAGCAGCTTAATAGCGGGGGGGCCGGAAGAGCAGTACTTC.

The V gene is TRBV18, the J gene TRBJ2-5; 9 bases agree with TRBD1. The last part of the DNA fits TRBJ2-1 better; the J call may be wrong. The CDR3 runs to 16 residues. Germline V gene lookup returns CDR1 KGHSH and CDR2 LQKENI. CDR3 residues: CASSPLQGTGRNEQFF. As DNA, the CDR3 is TGTGCCAGCTCACCACTTCAAGGGACAGGGCGCAATGAGCAGTTCTTC.

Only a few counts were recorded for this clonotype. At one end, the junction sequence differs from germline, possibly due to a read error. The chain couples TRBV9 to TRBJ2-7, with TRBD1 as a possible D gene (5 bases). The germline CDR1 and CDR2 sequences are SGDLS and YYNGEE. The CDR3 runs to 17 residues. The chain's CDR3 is CASSALPMGPGSYEQHF. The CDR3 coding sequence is TGTGCCAGCAGCGCCCTCCCGATGGGGCCTGGGTCCTACGAGCAGCACTTC.

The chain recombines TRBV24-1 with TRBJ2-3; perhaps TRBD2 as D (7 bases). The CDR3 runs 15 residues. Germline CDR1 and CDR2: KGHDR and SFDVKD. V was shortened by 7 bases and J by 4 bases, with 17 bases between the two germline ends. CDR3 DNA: TGTGCCACCAGCTGGGCGGGGGCAAAGGCAGATACGCAGTATTTT. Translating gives CATSWAGAKADTQYF.

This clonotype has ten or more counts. Here the CDR3 DNA reads TGCAGTGCTACCGAGGACAGGGGAGAGACCCAGTACTTC. Translating it yields CSATEDRGETQYF. The chain joins TRBV20-1 to TRBJ2-5, with 9 bases lining up with TRBD1. Trimming took 4 bases from V and 4 from J; bases not matched to a gene: 4. CDR3 length: 13 residues. Germline CDR1 reads DFQATT; CDR2 reads SNEGSKA (reference sequence).

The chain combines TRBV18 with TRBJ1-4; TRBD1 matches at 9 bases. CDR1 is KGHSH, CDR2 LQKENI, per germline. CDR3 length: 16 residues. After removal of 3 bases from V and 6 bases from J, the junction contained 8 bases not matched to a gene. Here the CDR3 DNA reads TGTGCCAGCTCACCCACCCGGACAGGGGTTGATGAAAAACTGTTTTTT. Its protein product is CASSPTRTGVDEKLFF.

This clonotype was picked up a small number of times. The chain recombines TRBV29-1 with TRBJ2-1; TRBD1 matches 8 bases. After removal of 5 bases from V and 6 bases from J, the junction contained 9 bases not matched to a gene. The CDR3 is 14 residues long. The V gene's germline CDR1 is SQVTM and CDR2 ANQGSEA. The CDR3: CSVNIWDRPNEQFF. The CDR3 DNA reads TGCAGCGTTAATATCTGGGACAGGCCCAATGAGCAGTTCTTC.

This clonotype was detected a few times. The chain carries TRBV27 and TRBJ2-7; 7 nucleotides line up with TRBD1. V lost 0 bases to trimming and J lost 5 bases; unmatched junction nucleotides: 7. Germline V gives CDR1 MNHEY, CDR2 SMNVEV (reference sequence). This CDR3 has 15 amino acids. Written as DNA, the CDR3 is TGTGCCAGCAGTTTATCTCCGGGACAGCCAAACGAGCAGTACTTC. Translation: CASSLSPGQPNEQYF.

The CDR3 region has the DNA TGCGCCAGCAGCTTGAGGGGGGGGCAGTTGGATGAGCAGTTCTTC. It encodes CASSLRGGQLDEQFF. The chain is built from TRBV5-1 and TRBJ2-1; the D gene is possibly TRBD2 (7 bases). Looked up from germline, CDR1 is SGHRS and CDR2 is YFSETQ. V lost 1 base to trimming and J lost 8 bases, with 16 bases between them. The CDR3 totals 15 residues. The variable domain in full, completed from reference TRBV5-1 and TRBJ2-1, reads KAGVTQTPRYLIKTRGQQVTLSCSPISGHRSVSWYQQTPGQGLQFLFEYFSETQRNKGNFPGRFSGRQFSNSRSEMNVSTLELGDSALYLCASSLRGGQLDEQFFGPGTRLTVL.

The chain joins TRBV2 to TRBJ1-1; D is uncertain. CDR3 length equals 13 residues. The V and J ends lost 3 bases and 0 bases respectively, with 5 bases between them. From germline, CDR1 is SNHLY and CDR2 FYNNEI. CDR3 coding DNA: TGTGCCAGCAGTGAGCAGTTGAACACTGAAGCTTTCTTT. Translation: CASSEQLNTEAFF.

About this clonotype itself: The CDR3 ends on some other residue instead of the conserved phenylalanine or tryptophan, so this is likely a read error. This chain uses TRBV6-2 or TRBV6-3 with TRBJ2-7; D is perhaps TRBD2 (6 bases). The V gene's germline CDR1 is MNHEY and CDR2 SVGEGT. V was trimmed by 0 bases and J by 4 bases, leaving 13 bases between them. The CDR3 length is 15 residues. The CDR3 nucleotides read TGTGCCAGCAGTTACTCGAAGTCGAGCGGGTACGAGCAGTACATC. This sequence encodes CASSYSKSSGYEQYI.

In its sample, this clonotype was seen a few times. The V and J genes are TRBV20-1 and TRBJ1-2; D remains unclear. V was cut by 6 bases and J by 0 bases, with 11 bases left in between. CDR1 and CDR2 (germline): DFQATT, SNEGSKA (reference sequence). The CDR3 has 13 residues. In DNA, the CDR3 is TGCAGTGCGGAGCATACTTCTAACTATGGCTACACCTTC. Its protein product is CSAEHTSNYGYTF.

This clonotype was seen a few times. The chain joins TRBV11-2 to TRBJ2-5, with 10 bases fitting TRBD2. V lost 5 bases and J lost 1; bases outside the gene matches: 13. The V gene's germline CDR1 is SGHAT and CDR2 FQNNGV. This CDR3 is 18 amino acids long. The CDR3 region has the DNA TGTGCCAGCAGCCCTATTAATCGGCTAGCGGGGGCCCAAGAGACCCAGTACTTC. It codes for CASSPINRLAGAQETQYF.

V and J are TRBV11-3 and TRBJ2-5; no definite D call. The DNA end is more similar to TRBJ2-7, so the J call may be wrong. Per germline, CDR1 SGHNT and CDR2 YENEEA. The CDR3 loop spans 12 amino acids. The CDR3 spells CASSLVGVEQYF. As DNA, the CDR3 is TGTGCCAGCAGCTTAGTGGGCGTCGAGCAGTACTTC.